Shown below are 12 T cell receptor beta chains from a single sample sequenced in a study of CD8 T cells in Susac syndrome. The RNA, roughly 0.5 to 1 ug, was put through reverse transcription using random hexamers. TCRdb processed the immunoSEQ multiplex PCR reads anew with MiXCR; each CDR3 protein has one entry. The table lists tens of thousands of distinct CDR3 sequences, 95% to 97% of them singletons. What was sequenced was CD8+ T cells from PBMCs. The receptors were gathered from a human donor with Susac syndrome.

The chain recombines TRBV29-1 with TRBJ2-3; D is possibly TRBD1 or TRBD2 (5 bases each). This CDR3 is 15 amino acids long. The V gene's germline CDR1 is SQVTM and CDR2 ANQGSEA. CDR3 sequence reads: CNTRDGTIRTDTQYF. The CDR3 region has the DNA TGCAACACAAGGGACGGAACGATCCGCACAGATACGCAGTATTTT.

The rearrangement uses TRBV13 and TRBJ2-3; D remains unclear. With 5 bases removed from V and 5 bases from J, the gap between germline ends came to 5 bases. Germline-derived CDR1 and CDR2 are PRHDT and FYEKMQ (reference sequence). The CDR3 is made up of 11 amino acids. The CDR3 sequence is CASSREDTQYF. The CDR3 DNA reads TGTGCCAGCAGCCGTGAAGATACGCAGTATTTT.

The rearrangement links TRBV27 to TRBJ2-7, with D unresolved. From germline, CDR1 is MNHEY and CDR2 SMNVEV (reference sequence). Trimming left V 5 bases short and J 6 bases short, with 14 bases between. CDR3 length equals 13 residues. The DNA of the CDR3 is TGTGCCAGCAGTCCGGCGACCCCAACCGAGCAGTACTTC. Translating gives CASSPATPTEQYF.

This chain uses TRBV7-8 with TRBJ1-2; D is possibly TRBD1 (5 bases). CDR1 is SGHVS and CDR2 is FQNEAQ in the germline V gene. The CDR3 is 15 residues long. V was trimmed by 2 bases and J by 3 bases, leaving 13 bases between them. The CDR3 loop reads CASSLRDESDYGYTF. The CDR3 region has the DNA TGTGCCAGCAGCTTACGGGACGAGAGTGACTATGGCTACACCTTC.

About this clonotype: At one end the junction does not follow the germline gene, possibly because of a read error. V is TRBV7-7 and J is TRBJ2-7; no reliable D call. CDR3 size: 13 residues. Germline V gives CDR1 SSHAT, CDR2 FNYEAQ (reference sequence). Here the CDR3 DNA reads TGTGCTAGCAGCTTAGGAGTTGGGGAAGAGCAGTACTTC. As protein: CASSLGVGEEQYF.

The count of this clonotype is one. This chain uses TRBV29-1 with TRBJ1-1; D gene uncertain. The CDR3 spans 11 residues. Germline V gene data show CDR1 as SQVTM and CDR2 as ANQGSEA. The germline V and J ends were trimmed by 5 bases and 6 bases, with 10 bases remaining between them. The CDR3 coding sequence is TGCAGCGTTACGAACGGGGCTGAAGCTTTCTTT. Translating it yields CSVTNGAEAFF.

This sequence joins TRBV3-1 and TRBJ2-1, with 12 bases lining up with TRBD2. V was clipped by 1 base and J by 6 bases; unmatched bases: 13. Germline V CDR1 and CDR2: LGHDT, YNNKEL (reference sequence). The CDR3 runs 19 residues. CDR3 region: CASSQGLETSGRFSNEQFF. The CDR3 DNA reads as TGTGCCAGCAGCCAAGGTCTTGAAACTAGCGGGAGGTTTTCCAATGAGCAGTTCTTC.

The chain has TRBV6-2 or TRBV6-3 and TRBJ1-5; weak D call: TRBD1 (5 bases). This CDR3 has 14 amino acids. The V and J ends lost 4 bases and 3 bases respectively, with 10 bases between them. Germline V gene lookup returns CDR1 MNHEY and CDR2 SVGEGT. The CDR3 nucleotides are TGTGCCAGCAGTTGGGGGATAATCAATCAGCCCCAGCATTTT. Amino acids: CASSWGIINQPQHF.

The CDR3 DNA is TGTGCCAGCAGGCCCCTGACTAGCGGGAATGTGAATGAGCAGTTCTTC. This encodes CASRPLTSGNVNEQFF. This chain links TRBV28 with TRBJ2-1; 11 positions match TRBD2. Trimming cost V 6 bases and J 7 bases; bases outside gene matches: 11. Germline V lookup: CDR1 MDHEN, CDR2 SYDVKM. This CDR3 has 16 amino acids.

The chain employs TRBV5-1 and TRBJ1-5; no firm D call. The germline CDR1 and CDR2 sequences are SGHRS and YFSETQ. V was trimmed by 0 bases and J by 5 bases, leaving 9 bases between them. The CDR3 extends over 14 amino acids. CDR3 residues: CASSLDYGDQPQHF. For the CDR3, the DNA is TGCGCCAGCAGCTTGGATTATGGAGATCAGCCCCAGCATTTT.

V usage is TRBV6-5 and J usage is TRBJ2-3; D gene ambiguous. Germline V gene sequence: CDR1 MNHEY, CDR2 SVGAGI. V shed 5 bases and J shed 5 bases, with 14 bases lying between them. The CDR3 contains 14 residues. In DNA, the CDR3 is TGTGCCAGCAGTACGGGCTTCAAGGAAGATACGCAGTATTTT. Residues: CASSTGFKEDTQYF.

This chain joins TRBV19 and TRBJ2-5; TRBD1 agrees at 8 bases. V was clipped by 4 bases and J by 3 bases; unmatched bases: 7. CDR3 size: 15 residues. Germline values: CDR1 LNHDA, CDR2 SQIVND (reference sequence). DNA for the CDR3: TGTGCCAGTAGTACATCTAGGGGACAGGAAGAGACCCAGTACTTC. Protein: CASSTSRGQEETQYF.